This T cell receptor (beta chain) emerged from a study of shared clonotypes between healthy human individuals. The test was conducted at deep level. Repertoires were generated with immunoSEQ multiplex PCR, while TCRdb's copy carries only in-frame clones and drops some. This sample has about 490,000 clones, with approximately 84% found just once. The CDR3 has 13 amino acids. In germline, CDR1 is LGHNT, CDR2 FRNRAP. Trimming took 2 bases from V and 2 from J, leaving 6 bases between them. General observations from the study: Sampling included only blood; tissue repertoires likely differ.

To note about this clone: No antigen is known for it.

The sequencing sample was made of PBMCs. The chain links TRBV12-5 to TRBJ1-1; D is undetermined. This TCR was recovered from a woman between 35 and 50 years old in good health. Some clones in this sample may be carry-over from other donors' samples. CDR3 sequence: CASGLRPNTEAFF. The CDR3, as DNA: TGTGCTAGTGGTTTGCGGCCAAACACTGAAGCTTTCTTT.